These 15 T cell receptor beta chains were all obtained from the same sample, sequenced in a study. TCRdb redid the calling of the RT-PCR reads with MiXCR, one entry per CDR3 protein. The sample consists of about 680,000 distinct CDR3 sequences, approximately 15% of them appearing once. The sequenced material came from memory CD4+ T cells from blood. Receptor source: a female donor in good health, serving as a healthy control.

The chain employs TRBV3-1 and TRBJ2-7; D gene ambiguous. This CDR3 contains 13 residues. Germline values: CDR1 LGHDT, CDR2 YNNKEL (reference sequence). Trimming removed 6 bases from V and 1 base from J, with 10 bases in between. DNA of the CDR3: TGTGCCAGCAGAGCTCCCCCTTCCTACGAGCAGTACTTC. Protein sequence: CASRAPPSYEQYF.

This clonotype was seen more than once but under ten times. The chain employs TRBV3-1 and TRBJ2-1; D may correspond to TRBD1 or TRBD2 (5 bases each). CDR3 size: 12 residues. Germline lookup yields CDR1 LGHDT and CDR2 YNNKEL (reference sequence). V was pared by 5 bases and J by 9 bases, with 11 bases between. The CDR3 sequence: CASSYGASEQFF. The CDR3 DNA reads as TGTGCCAGCAGCTACGGGGCGTCTGAGCAGTTCTTC.

The chain recombines TRBV6-1 with TRBJ2-7; D is perhaps TRBD1 (5 bases). The V gene's germline CDR1 is MNHNS and CDR2 SASEGT. The CDR3 extends over 14 amino acids. Deletions cut 4 bases from V and 5 bases from J, with 15 bases between. The CDR3 region is CASSVWQGANEQYF. As DNA, the CDR3 is TGTGCCAGCAGTGTATGGCAGGGTGCCAACGAGCAGTACTTC.

The chain links TRBV4-1 to TRBJ1-1; no firm D call. Trimming removed 0 bases from V and 5 bases from J, with 16 bases in between. Per the germline V gene, CDR1 is MGHRA and CDR2 is YSYEKL. The CDR3 is made up of 16 amino acids. The CDR3 sequence: CASSQDRNNMWTEAFF. CDR3 in DNA: TGCGCCAGCAGCCAAGACAGGAATAATATGTGGACTGAAGCTTTCTTT.

V gene TRBV10-3 combines with J gene TRBJ1-2; 11 positions agree with TRBD1. The length of the CDR3 is 13 residues. Germline CDR1 reads ENHRY; CDR2 reads SYGVKD. Trimming removed 7 bases from V and 4 bases from J; junction bases left unmatched: 2. In DNA form, the CDR3 reads TGTGCCATCACAGGACAGGGGGCCTATGGCTACACCTTC. It codes for CAITGQGAYGYTF.

This clonotype was picked up many times. The CDR3 reads CSARDYRRTGAYEQYF. CDR3 nucleotide sequence: TGCAGTGCTAGAGATTATAGGCGGACAGGGGCCTACGAGCAGTACTTC. The rearrangement uses TRBV20-1 and TRBJ2-7, with TRBD1 matching over 9 bases. Germline CDR1 and CDR2: DFQATT and SNEGSKA (reference sequence). The V segment lost 0 bases and the J segment 2 bases; nucleotides outside the gene matches: 8. This CDR3 region has 16 residues.

This sequence joins TRBV5-1 and TRBJ2-7, with TRBD1 matching 9 bases. In germline, CDR1 is SGHRS, CDR2 YFSETQ. The CDR3 spans 14 residues. Trimming at V came to 2 bases and at J to 7 bases, leaving 7 bases not matched to a gene. The CDR3 DNA is TGCGCCAGCAGCTTTCCGGGACAGGGACGAGAGCAGTACTTC. This encodes CASSFPGQGREQYF.

This clonotype was counted only a few times. This chain links TRBV10-2 with TRBJ2-5; D uncertain. CDR3 length: 13 amino acids. The V end was cut by 9 bases, the J end by 7 bases, with 18 bases between. CDR1 is WSHSY and CDR2 is SAAADI in the germline V gene. CDR3 bases: TGCGCCAGACCTTTTTTTCACACGGGGACCCAGTACTTC. Translation: CARPFFHTGTQYF.

V gene TRBV4-3 combines with J gene TRBJ2-7, with D uncertain. Per germline, CDR1 LGHNA and CDR2 YSLEER. This CDR3 comprises 15 residues. The germline V and J ends were trimmed by 0 bases and 0 bases, with 9 bases remaining between them. The CDR3 sequence is CASSQEGTPSYEQYF. In nucleotides, the CDR3 is TGCGCCAGCAGCCAAGAGGGAACCCCCTCCTACGAGCAGTACTTC.

Ten or more counts support this clonotype. This chain connects TRBV6-5 to TRBJ1-6; D is ambiguous. Germline V gene sequence: CDR1 MNHEY, CDR2 SVGAGI. This CDR3 has 17 residues. The ends were cut back, 0 bases at V and 2 bases at J, with 11 bases in the middle. DNA of the CDR3: TGTGCCAGCAGTTACTCGCTTAGAATGACCTATAATTCACCCCTCCACTTT. Translated, it gives CASSYSLRMTYNSPLHF.

This clonotype was counted many times. The V and J genes are TRBV12-3 or TRBV12-4 and TRBJ1-5, with 7 bases that match TRBD1. The V gene end was trimmed by 4 bases and the J gene end by 5 bases; junction bases not matched to a gene: 8. CDR3 length: 15 residues. CDR3: CASSYSGTDDQPQHF. In nucleotides, the CDR3 is TGTGCCAGCAGTTACTCCGGGACAGATGATCAGCCCCAGCATTTT.

V gene TRBV20-1 combines with J gene TRBJ1-1; possibly TRBD1 for D (5 bases). CDR1 is DFQATT and CDR2 is SNEGSKA in the germline V gene (reference sequence). The CDR3 runs to 15 residues. V lost 1 base, J lost 1 base, and 13 bases lay in between. CDR3 nucleotides: TGCAGTGCTAGAGCGGAGGGTAGGGGGAACACTGAAGCTTTCTTT. Its protein product is CSARAEGRGNTEAFF.

This clonotype appeared once. The genes are TRBV3-1 and TRBJ2-7; 8 bases are shared with TRBD1. This CDR3 spans 16 amino acids. The germline V gene has CDR1 LGHDT and CDR2 YNNKEL (reference sequence). With V trimmed by 3 bases and J by 2 bases, 9 bases remained unmatched. As DNA, the CDR3 is TGTGCCAGCAGCCACCCCGGACAGGGCACAACCTACGAGCAGTACTTC. This translates into CASSHPGQGTTYEQYF.

The chain joins TRBV5-5 to TRBJ1-6; the D is unclear. V lost 4 bases, J lost 0 bases, and 5 bases lay in between. The CDR3 covers 14 residues. Per the germline V gene, CDR1 is SGHKS and CDR2 is YYEKEE (reference sequence). This chain's CDR3 is CASSPSSYNSPLHF. In nucleotides, the CDR3 is TGTGCCAGCAGCCCGAGCTCCTATAATTCACCCCTCCACTTT.

This clonotype was seen only a few times. The chain carries TRBV7-2 and TRBJ2-5; the match to TRBD2 covers 12 bases. CDR3 length equals 15 residues. V gave up 6 bases and J gave up 4 bases; unmatched junction bases: 6. Looked up from germline, CDR1 is SGHTA and CDR2 is FQGNSA. CDR3 amino acids: CASRRLAGVVETQYF. The CDR3, as DNA: TGTGCCAGCAGACGACTAGCGGGGGTGGTAGAGACCCAGTACTTC.